Below, one TCR beta chain is given with its context. Its matching antigen is unknown. This sample is part of a study of beta chain features in type 1 diabetes. Study overall: All samples yielded roughly 110 million examined sorted cells. Study outcomes and limitations: More deletions and fewer insertions at VDJ junctions were seen in type 1 diabetes patients.

Every isolated RNA sample was fully reverse transcribed, so sequencing captured expressed TCRB transcripts. TCRdb's copy holds only in-frame clones and misses some; the assay was immunoSEQ multiplex PCR. The table has under 200,000 clones, 7.5% to 10% seen once. CD45RO/CCR7/CD25/CD127/CD95/CD27 separated CD4+ naive, central memory, regulatory and stem cell-like memory cells by sorting. V gave up 5 bases and J gave up 4 bases, with 20 bases separating them. The CDR3 is made up of 15 amino acids. Per germline, CDR1 GTSNPN and CDR2 SVGIG (reference sequence). The sequence came from a young woman in good health. The chain combines TRBV30 with TRBJ1-1, with D maybe TRBD1 (6 bases). Material for sequencing was central memory CD4+ T cells from blood. CDR3 sequence (DNA): TGTGCCTGGGAAGCGGGACAACTGCAGGGCACTGAAGCTTTCTTT. Translating gives CAWEAGQLQGTEAFF.